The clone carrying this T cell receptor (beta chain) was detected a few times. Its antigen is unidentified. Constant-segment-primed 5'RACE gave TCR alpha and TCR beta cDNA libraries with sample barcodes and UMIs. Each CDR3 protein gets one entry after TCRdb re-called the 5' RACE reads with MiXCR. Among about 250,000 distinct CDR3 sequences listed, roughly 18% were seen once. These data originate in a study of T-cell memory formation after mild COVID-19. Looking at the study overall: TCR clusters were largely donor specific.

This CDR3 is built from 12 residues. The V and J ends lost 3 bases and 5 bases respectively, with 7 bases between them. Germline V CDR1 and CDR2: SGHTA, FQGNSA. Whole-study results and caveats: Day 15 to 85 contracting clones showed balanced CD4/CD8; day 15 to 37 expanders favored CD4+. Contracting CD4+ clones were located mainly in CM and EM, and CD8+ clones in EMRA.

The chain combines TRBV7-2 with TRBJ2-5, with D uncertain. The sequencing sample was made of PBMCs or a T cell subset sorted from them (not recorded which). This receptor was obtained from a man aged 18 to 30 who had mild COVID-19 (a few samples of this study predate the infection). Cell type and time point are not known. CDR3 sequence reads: CASSFPQETQYF. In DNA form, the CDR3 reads TGTGCCAGCAGCTTCCCCCAGGAGACCCAGTACTTC.